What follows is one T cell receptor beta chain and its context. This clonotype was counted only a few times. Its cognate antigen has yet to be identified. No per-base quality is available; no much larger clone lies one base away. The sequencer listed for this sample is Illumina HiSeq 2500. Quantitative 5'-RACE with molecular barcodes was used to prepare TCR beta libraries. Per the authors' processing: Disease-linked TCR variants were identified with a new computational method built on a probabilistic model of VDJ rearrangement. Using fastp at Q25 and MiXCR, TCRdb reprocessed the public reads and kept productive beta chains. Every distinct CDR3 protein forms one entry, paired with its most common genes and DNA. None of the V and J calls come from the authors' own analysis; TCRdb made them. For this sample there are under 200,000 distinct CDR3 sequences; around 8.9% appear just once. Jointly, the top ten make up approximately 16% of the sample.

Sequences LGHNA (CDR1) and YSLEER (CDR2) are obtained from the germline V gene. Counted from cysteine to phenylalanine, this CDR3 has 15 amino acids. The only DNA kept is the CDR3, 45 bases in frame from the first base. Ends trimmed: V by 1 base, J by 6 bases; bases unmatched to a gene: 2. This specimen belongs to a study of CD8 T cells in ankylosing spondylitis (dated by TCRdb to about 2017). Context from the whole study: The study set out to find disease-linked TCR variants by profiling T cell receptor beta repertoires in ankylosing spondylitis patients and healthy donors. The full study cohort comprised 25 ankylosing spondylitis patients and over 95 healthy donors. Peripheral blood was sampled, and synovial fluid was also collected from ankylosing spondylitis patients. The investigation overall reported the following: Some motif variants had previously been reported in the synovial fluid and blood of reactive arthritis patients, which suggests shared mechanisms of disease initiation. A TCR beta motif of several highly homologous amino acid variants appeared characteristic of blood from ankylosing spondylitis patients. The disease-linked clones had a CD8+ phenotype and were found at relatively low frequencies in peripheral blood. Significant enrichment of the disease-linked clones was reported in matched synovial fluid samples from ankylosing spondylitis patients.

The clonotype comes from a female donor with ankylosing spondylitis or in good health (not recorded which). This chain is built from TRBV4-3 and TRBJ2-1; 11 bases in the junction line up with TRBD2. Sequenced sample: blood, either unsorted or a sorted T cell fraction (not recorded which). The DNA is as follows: TGCGCCAGCAGCCAAGGAACTAGCGGGAGCAATGAGCAGTTCTTC. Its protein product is CASSQGTSGSNEQFF.